Below are 25 T cell receptor beta chains sequenced from a single sample in a study of blood T cell repertoires in COVID-19. The assay was immunoSEQ multiplex PCR, and TCRdb's table has in-frame clones only and misses some. The sample lists tens of thousands of clones, roughly nine tenths seen once, with about 2% in the top ten. Sequencing input: peripheral blood. Receptors originate from a man between 45 and 60 years old with acute or convalescent COVID-19.

The rearrangement links TRBV19 to TRBJ1-5; D is perhaps TRBD1 (5 bases). V lost 7 bases and J 4 bases, leaving 17 bases between the germline ends. Germline loops: CDR1 LNHDA, CDR2 SQIVND (reference sequence). This CDR3 spans 15 amino acids. Here the CDR3 reads CASKVDRQINQPQHF. In nucleotides, the CDR3 is TGTGCCAGTAAAGTTGACAGACAAATTAATCAGCCCCAGCATTTT.

This clone was seen only once. CDR3 in DNA: TGTGCCAGCACCCCAGGGACAGGTTATCAGCCCCAGCATTTT. Amino acid sequence: CASTPGTGYQPQHF. The V gene is TRBV28, the J gene TRBJ1-5; TRBD1 agrees at 8 bases. The CDR3 runs to 14 residues. Germline V lookup: CDR1 MDHEN, CDR2 SYDVKM. The V segment lost 7 bases and the J segment 5 bases; nucleotides outside the gene matches: 7.

V gene TRBV6-2 or TRBV6-3 combines with J gene TRBJ1-1; D is uncertain. This CDR3 spans 16 amino acids. Germline CDR1 and CDR2: MNHEY and SVGEGT. Trimming took off 2 bases at V and 1 base at J, with 14 bases between the two ends. CDR3 coding DNA: TGTGCCAGCAGTTACGCCCCGTCCCAGCGGAACACTGAAGCTTTCTTT. Its translation is CASSYAPSQRNTEAFF.

The rearrangement links TRBV3-1 (or the pseudogene TRBV3-2) to TRBJ2-1; D may be TRBD2 (6 bases). Trimming took 0 bases from V and 3 from J, leaving 9 bases between them. The CDR3 contains 15 residues. Germline CDR1 is LGHDT and CDR2 is YNNKEL (reference sequence). The CDR3 sequence: CASSQEFGGYNEQFF. In DNA form, the CDR3 reads TGTGCCAGCAGCCAAGAGTTCGGGGGCTACAATGAGCAGTTCTTC.

This chain connects TRBV6-5 to TRBJ1-5; D is unclear. CDR1 MNHEY and CDR2 SVGAGI come from the germline V gene. CDR3 length equals 14 residues. V lost 4 bases to trimming and J lost 6 bases, with 13 bases between them. The CDR3, as DNA: TGTGCCAGCAGTTCCAGGACGGAGGGTCAGCCCCAGCATTTT. Its protein product is CASSSRTEGQPQHF.

This chain joins TRBV7-2 and TRBJ2-1; 11 nucleotides agree with TRBD2. The J segment lost 7 bases and the V segment lost 2 bases, leaving 7 bases of the junction unmatched. CDR1 and CDR2 (germline): SGHTA, FQGNSA. This CDR3 contains 16 residues. This CDR3 reads CASSLSTSGDENEQFF. The CDR3 DNA reads as TGTGCCAGCAGCTTATCGACTAGCGGGGACGAAAATGAGCAGTTCTTC.

The genes are TRBV19 and TRBJ1-5, with a weak D call TRBD1 (5 bases). The CDR3 is 15 amino acids. CDR1 and CDR2 from the germline V gene are LNHDA and SQIVND (reference sequence). V gave up 7 bases and J gave up 2 bases, with 15 bases separating them. CDR3 DNA sequence: TGTGCCAGTAAGGGACTCCTGATGGGCAATCAGCCCCAGCATTTT. Translating it yields CASKGLLMGNQPQHF.

The rearrangement uses TRBV6-6 and TRBJ2-3; the D gene is possibly TRBD1 (6 bases). Germline V lookup: CDR1 MNHNY, CDR2 SVGAGI (reference sequence). V was pared by 10 bases and J by 4 bases, with 18 bases between. The CDR3 length is 14 residues. The CDR3 nucleotides are TGTGCCACTTCACTGGGGGCGGGCGCAGATACGCAGTATTTT. Protein sequence: CATSLGAGADTQYF.

The genes are TRBV19 and TRBJ2-7, with TRBD2 matching 9 bases. Losses at the gene ends were 5 bases for V and 2 bases for J; bases not matched to a gene: 4. Germline values: CDR1 LNHDA, CDR2 SQIVND (reference sequence). This CDR3 is built from 14 residues. The CDR3: CASSPSGAAYEQYF. CDR3 sequence (DNA): TGTGCCAGTAGTCCTAGCGGGGCTGCCTACGAGCAGTACTTC. Looking up the rest from reference TRBV19 and TRBJ2-7 gives the full variable domain: DGGITQSPKYLFRKEGQNVTLSCEQNLNHDAMYWYRQDPGQGLRLIYYSQIVNDFQKGDIAEGYSVSREKKESFPLTVTSAQKNPTAFYLCASSPSGAAYEQYFGPGTRLTVT.

In its sample, this clone was seen once. The V and J genes are TRBV5-6 and TRBJ2-7, with 8 nucleotides matching TRBD1. This CDR3 has 13 amino acids. Unmatched junction bases numbered 4, after V lost 2 bases and J lost 6 bases. Germline V gene data show CDR1 as SGHDT and CDR2 as YYEEEE. The CDR3 loop reads CASSFYRGFEQYF. The DNA for the CDR3 is TGTGCCAGCAGCTTTTACAGGGGGTTCGAGCAGTACTTC.

The chain carries TRBV6-2 or TRBV6-3 and TRBJ1-1; D not resolved. In germline, CDR1 is MNHEY, CDR2 SVGEGT. The CDR3 consists of 14 residues. Trimming stripped 4 bases from V and 1 base from J, with 10 bases between. CDR3 DNA sequence: TGTGCCAGCAGTTTCGGCGGCCCGAACACTGAAGCTTTCTTT. Translation gives CASSFGGPNTEAFF.

This clone appeared a single time. The chain joins TRBV6-5 to TRBJ2-2, with 14 bases lining up with TRBD2. Losses at the gene ends were 6 bases for V and 7 bases for J; bases not matched to a gene: 4. This CDR3 comprises 15 residues. Germline values: CDR1 MNHEY, CDR2 SVGAGI. CDR3 sequence (DNA): TGTGCCAGCAGCGGACTAGCGGGAGGTTTCGGGGAGCTGTTTTTT. This codes for CASSGLAGGFGELFF.

The J gene is TRBJ2-2, the V gene TRBV11-2; D might be TRBD2 (6 bases). The germline V and J ends were trimmed by 1 base and 3 bases, with 9 bases remaining between them. CDR1 is SGHAT, CDR2 FQNNGV, per germline. The CDR3 covers 15 residues. Here the CDR3 reads CASSLVGGDTGELFF. CDR3 DNA sequence: TGTGCCAGCAGCTTAGTGGGGGGAGACACCGGGGAGCTGTTTTTT.

The rearrangement uses TRBV4-2 and TRBJ1-4; D not resolved. The CDR3 sequence is 14 residues long. V lost 0 bases to trimming and J lost 10 bases, with 12 bases between them. Germline V gene data show CDR1 as LGHNA and CDR2 as YNFKEQ. DNA of the CDR3: TGTGCCAGCAGCCAAGAGGGAATGGGAGCAAAACTGTTTTTT. This gives the protein CASSQEGMGAKLFF.

V usage is TRBV6-5 and J usage is TRBJ1-5, with TRBD1 matching 9 bases. CDR3 length equals 14 residues. J gave up 3 bases and V 11 bases, and 8 bases lay outside the gene matches. Germline V CDR1 and CDR2: MNHEY, SVGAGI. The CDR3 is CAAAGTGYNQPQHF. CDR3 nucleotide sequence: TGTGCCGCAGCCGGGACAGGGTACAATCAGCCCCAGCATTTT.

The chain uses TRBV6-1 and TRBJ1-1; D remains unclear. The CDR3 contains 13 residues. CDR1 is MNHNS, CDR2 SASEGT, per germline. V was trimmed by 2 bases and J by 4 bases, leaving 8 bases between them. CDR3 in DNA: TGTGCCAGCAGTGAATGGAGGTTCACTGAAGCTTTCTTT. Protein product: CASSEWRFTEAFF.

The rearrangement joins TRBV9 to TRBJ1-3; weak D call: TRBD1 (6 bases). The germline V and J ends were trimmed by 2 bases and 4 bases, with 10 bases remaining between them. The CDR3 totals 14 residues. The germline V gene encodes CDR1 SGDLS and CDR2 YYNGEE. This CDR3 reads CASSVSGVGNTIYF. The CDR3 bases are TGTGCCAGCAGCGTCTCAGGGGTCGGAAACACCATATATTTT.

A remark on this clone: The sample holds other DNA sequences that translate to the same CDR3. The V call is TRBV9, the J call TRBJ1-2; D unresolved. V shed 3 bases and J shed 5 bases, with 8 bases lying between them. This CDR3 spans 12 amino acids. Looked up from germline, CDR1 is SGDLS and CDR2 is YYNGEE. CDR3 in amino acids: CASSGAGYGYTF. The CDR3 DNA reads as TGTGCCAGCAGCGGGGCAGGTTATGGCTACACCTTC.

The V call is TRBV11-3, the J call TRBJ2-3; D may be TRBD2 (7 bases). The germline V and J ends were trimmed by 3 bases and 5 bases, with 15 bases remaining between them. The CDR3 extends over 15 amino acids. Germline CDR1 SGHNT, CDR2 YENEEA. CDR3 protein: CASSLRGGQRDTQYF. The CDR3 DNA sequence: TGTGCCAGCAGCTTGAGGGGGGGCCAGAGAGATACGCAGTATTTT.

This clone was detected once. CDR3 residues: CASSYQAGGANEQFF. CDR3 in DNA: TGTGCCAGCAGTTACCAAGCGGGGGGTGCGAATGAGCAGTTCTTC. The rearrangement uses TRBV6-2 or TRBV6-3 and TRBJ2-1; TRBD2 aligns across 9 bases. The CDR3 runs to 15 residues. Unmatched junction bases numbered 6, after V lost 2 bases and J lost 7 bases. In germline, CDR1 is MNHEY, CDR2 SVGEGT.

The rearrangement joins TRBV6-1 to TRBJ2-3; 7 nucleotides agree with TRBD1. CDR1 is MNHNS, CDR2 SASEGT, per germline. V was pared by 3 bases and J by 1 base, with 4 bases of the junction left unmatched. The CDR3 spans 15 residues. This chain's CDR3 is CASSDTGQGTDTQYF. In DNA form, the CDR3 reads TGTGCCAGCAGTGACACCGGACAGGGCACAGATACGCAGTATTTT.

CDR3 region: CASSDRQVNNSPLHF. Here the CDR3 DNA reads TGTGCCAGCAGCGACCGACAGGTTAATAATTCACCCCTCCACTTT. This chain links TRBV4-2 with TRBJ1-6; a possible D gene is TRBD1 (6 bases). In germline, CDR1 is LGHNA, CDR2 YNFKEQ. CDR3 length equals 15 residues. Between the trimmed V and J ends, which lost 5 bases and 5 bases, there was a span of 13 bases.

The gene calls are TRBV24-1 and TRBJ2-6; the D is unclear. This CDR3 is built from 15 residues. Germline CDR1 is KGHDR and CDR2 is SFDVKD. V shed 4 bases and J shed 2 bases, with 8 bases lying between them. CDR3 nucleotide sequence: TGTGCCACCAGTGACCCCTCGGCTGGGGCCAACGTCCTGACTTTC. It codes for CATSDPSAGANVLTF.

This clone was recorded once. CDR3 sequence: CATSARGFVYGYTF. CDR3 DNA sequence: TGTGCCACCAGTGCGAGGGGGTTCGTCTATGGCTACACCTTC. The rearrangement links TRBV24-1 to TRBJ1-2; D is possibly TRBD1 (6 bases). Germline V lookup: CDR1 KGHDR, CDR2 SFDVKD. The V and J ends lost 5 bases and 4 bases respectively, with 13 bases between them. The CDR3 spans 14 residues.

The rearrangement uses TRBV5-6 and TRBJ1-5; D ambiguous. The germline CDR1 and CDR2 sequences are SGHDT and YYEEEE. The V and J ends lost 0 bases and 7 bases respectively, with 17 bases between them. The CDR3 covers 16 residues. The CDR3 sequence is CASSLAQEGERQPQHF. DNA of the CDR3: TGTGCCAGCAGCTTGGCACAAGAGGGAGAACGACAGCCCCAGCATTTT.